This is a list of T cell receptor beta chains from one sample in a study of CD8+CD57+ T cells in acquired aplastic anemia. TCRdb re-called the reads with MiXCR, one entry per CDR3 protein. The table shows about 190,000 distinct CDR3 sequences, with around half occurring only once. Material for sequencing was sorted CD4+, CD8+, or CD8+CD57+ T cells (not recorded which) from PBMCs. The receptors here all came from a human donor with aplastic anemia. Each CDR3 is given with its conserved first and last residue. Some rows mark clone size as missing; the rest say once, few, many or name a class of expanded clone.

few,TRBV24-1,TRBJ2-3,CATSDLDFEDTQYF
NA,TRBV5-1,TRBJ2-7,CASSPGGQGAEQYF
NA,TRBV20-1,TRBJ1-2,CSARDPQGLDYGYTF
many,TRBV2,TRBJ2-1,CASSEVADNYYNEQFF
NA,TRBV6-1,TRBJ2-7,CASNRSGGQTYEQYF
NA,TRBV20-1,TRBJ1-3,CSARTGGAYTIYF
many,TRBV12-3/TRBV12-4,TRBJ2-7,CASSTRGLYEQYF
NA,TRBV24-1,TRBJ2-7,CATSDWTSGYEQYF
NA,TRBV11-2,TRBJ2-2,CASSLRGHGAGELFF
NA,TRBV29-1,TRBJ1-1,CSVDTGNTEAFF
many,TRBV19,TRBJ2-4,CASSIEGRPLAKNIQYF